This T cell receptor (beta chain) emerged from a study of blood T cell repertoires in COVID-19. As for the study in general: Researchers got acute and convalescent COVID-19 samples from the United States, Italy and Spain. T cells, B-cell-depleted T cells, or PBMCs provided the cDNA or gDNA that served as material.

Original analysis: Amplification with reference gene primers provided the estimates of nucleated cell counts. Sequencing was performed with immunoSEQ multiplex PCR; in TCRdb, only in-frame clones are kept and a portion is missing. Clonal size and the V and J genes are those of that table, whereas D and trimming came from the DNA. The sample has about 170,000 clones; around 82% are singletons. The germline gives CDR1 MNHEY, CDR2 SVGAGI. This CDR3 has 15 residues. Trimming removed 6 bases at V and 6 bases at J, with 18 bases between. This clonotype originated in a woman over 75 with active or convalescent COVID-19. Sequences were obtained from peripheral blood. The gene calls are TRBV6-5 and TRBJ1-5; perhaps TRBD1 as D (6 bases). The chain's CDR3 is CASRLNRAETQPQHF. The CDR3 DNA is TGTGCCAGCAGACTAAACAGGGCGGAAACTCAGCCCCAGCATTTT.